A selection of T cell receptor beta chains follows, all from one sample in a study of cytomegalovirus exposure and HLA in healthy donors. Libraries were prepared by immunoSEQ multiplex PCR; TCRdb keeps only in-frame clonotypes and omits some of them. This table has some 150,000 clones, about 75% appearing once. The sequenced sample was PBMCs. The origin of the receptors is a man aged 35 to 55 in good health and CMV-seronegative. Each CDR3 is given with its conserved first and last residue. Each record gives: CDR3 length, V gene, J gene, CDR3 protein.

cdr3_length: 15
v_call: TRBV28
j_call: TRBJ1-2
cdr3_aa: CASSLTTLGSYGYTF

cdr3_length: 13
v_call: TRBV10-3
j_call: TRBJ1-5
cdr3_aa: CAISHRGDQPQHF

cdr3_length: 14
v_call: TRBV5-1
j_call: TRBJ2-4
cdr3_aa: CASSTQGARNIQYF

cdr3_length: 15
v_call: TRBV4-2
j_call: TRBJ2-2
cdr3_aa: CASSQERTGTGELFF

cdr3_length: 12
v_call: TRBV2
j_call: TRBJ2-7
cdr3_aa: CASSVGGYEQYF

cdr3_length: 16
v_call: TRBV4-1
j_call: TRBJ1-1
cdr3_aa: CASSQDSGVGSTEAFF

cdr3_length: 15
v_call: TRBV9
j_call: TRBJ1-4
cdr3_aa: CASSASNQGHEKLFF

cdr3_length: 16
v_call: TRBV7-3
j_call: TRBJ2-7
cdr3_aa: CASSLGVAGGRYEQYF

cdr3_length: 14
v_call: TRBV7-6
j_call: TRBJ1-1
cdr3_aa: CASSLGTANTEAFF

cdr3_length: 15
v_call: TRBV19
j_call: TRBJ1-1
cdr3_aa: CASRSGEIRSTEAFF

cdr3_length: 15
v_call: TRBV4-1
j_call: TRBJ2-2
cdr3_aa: CASSPMTGGTGELFF

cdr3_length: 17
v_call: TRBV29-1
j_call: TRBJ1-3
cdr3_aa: CSVESPGPTYSGNTIYF

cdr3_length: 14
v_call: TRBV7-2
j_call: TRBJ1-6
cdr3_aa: CASSPDRAGAPLHF

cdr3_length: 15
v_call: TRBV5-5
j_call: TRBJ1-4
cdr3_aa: CASSRGEVANEKLFF

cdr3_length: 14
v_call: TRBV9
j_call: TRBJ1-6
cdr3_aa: CASSVRTGNSPLHF

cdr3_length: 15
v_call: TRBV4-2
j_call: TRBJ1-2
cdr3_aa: CASSQDRTGGSSYTF

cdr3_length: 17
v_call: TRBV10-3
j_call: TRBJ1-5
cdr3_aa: CAISDSTGRGRNQPQHF

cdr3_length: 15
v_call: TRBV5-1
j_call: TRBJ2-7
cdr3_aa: CASSVDGLAAYEQYF

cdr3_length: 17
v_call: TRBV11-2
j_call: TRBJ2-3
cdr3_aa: CASSFLLAVALTDTQYF

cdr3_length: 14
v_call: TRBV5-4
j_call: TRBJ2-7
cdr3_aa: CASRGQGMSYEQYF

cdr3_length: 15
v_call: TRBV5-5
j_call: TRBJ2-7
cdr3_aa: CASSFSLDSAYEQYF